The 29 T cell receptor beta chains in this list originate from one sample, sequenced in a study of control samples from healthy donors and cancer patients. TCRdb's table, derived via immunoSEQ multiplex PCR, lists solely in-frame clones and lacks some. The sample has 120,000 or so clones, approximately 88% seen once. What was sequenced was PBMCs. Receptor source: a woman aged 60-70 years with lung cancer.

The chain combines TRBV14 with TRBJ1-2, with D possibly matching TRBD1 (5 bases). Trimming took off 4 bases at V and 6 bases at J, with 15 bases between the two ends. The CDR3 extends over 14 amino acids. Germline V gives CDR1 SGHDN, CDR2 FVKESK. As DNA, the CDR3 is TGTGCCAGCAGCCTAAGGGACGGGATCCATGGCTACACCTTC. Translated, it gives CASSLRDGIHGYTF.

This clone was detected once. The J gene is TRBJ2-1, the V gene TRBV11-3, with TRBD2 identical over 11 bases. Unmatched junction bases numbered 12, after V lost 0 bases and J lost 8 bases. This CDR3 is 18 amino acids long. The V gene's germline CDR1 is SGHNT and CDR2 YENEEA. This CDR3 reads CASSLERGTSGLWDEQFF. The CDR3 nucleotides are TGTGCCAGCAGCTTAGAAAGGGGGACTAGCGGCCTGTGGGATGAGCAGTTCTTC.

The chain uses TRBV6-5 and TRBJ2-7; TRBD2 aligns across 10 bases. Unmatched junction bases numbered 16, after V lost 11 bases and J lost 12 bases. The CDR3 is made up of 13 amino acids. Germline V gene lookup returns CDR1 MNHEY and CDR2 SVGAGI. The CDR3 DNA reads TGTGCCGTTCGGTCTAGCGGGGGTCTCGTATTGTACTTC. Protein sequence: CAVRSSGGLVLYF.

The V gene is TRBV29-1, the J gene TRBJ2-4; the D call may be TRBD1 or TRBD2 (6 bases each). Germline CDR1 reads SQVTM; CDR2 reads ANQGSEA. The CDR3 is made up of 13 amino acids. The V end was cut by 4 bases, the J end by 6 bases, with 13 bases between. This CDR3 reads CSVGEQGGNIQYF. CDR3 nucleotides: TGCAGCGTTGGTGAACAGGGAGGAAACATTCAGTACTTC.

This clone was picked up one time. This chain links TRBV6-5 with TRBJ1-2; TRBD1 is a possible D gene (5 bases). Trimming removed 1 base from V and 7 bases from J, with 10 bases in between. Germline CDR1 MNHEY, CDR2 SVGAGI. The CDR3 has 13 residues. CDR3 residues: CASSYWDRGGYTF. CDR3 DNA sequence: TGTGCCAGCAGTTACTGGGATAGGGGTGGCTACACCTTC.

The chain recombines TRBV18 with TRBJ1-2, with a possible D match to TRBD1 (5 bases). The CDR3 consists of 18 residues. Germline-derived CDR1 and CDR2 are KGHSH and LQKENI. Trimming pared 0 bases from V and 0 bases from J, leaving 17 bases between. CDR3 in amino acids: CASSPPNQGRMTNYGYTF. CDR3 bases: TGTGCCAGCTCACCACCCAATCAGGGACGGATGACTAACTATGGCTACACCTTC.

A word on this clone: A read error may account for a junction end that differs from germline. The chain couples TRBV5-4 to TRBJ1-2; D is uncertain. The CDR3 runs to 15 residues. CDR1 SGHNT and CDR2 YYREEE come from the germline V gene (reference sequence). The CDR3 loop reads CASTLDGDRPRGYTF. For the CDR3, the DNA is TGTGCCAGCACCTTGGACGGTGATAGACCTCGTGGCTACACCTTC.

The chain joins TRBV19 to TRBJ2-7; no reliable D call. The CDR3 has 15 residues. CDR1 LNHDA and CDR2 SQIVND come from the germline V gene (reference sequence). The V gene lost 3 bases and the J gene lost 5 bases, with 17 bases spanning the gap. CDR3 loop: CASSIGMKGINEQYF. CDR3 nucleotide sequence: TGTGCCAGTAGTATTGGGATGAAGGGAATTAACGAGCAGTACTTC.

The chain has TRBV5-1 and TRBJ1-2; D not resolved. Trimming removed 0 bases from V and 4 bases from J, with 16 bases in between. This CDR3 comprises 16 residues. Germline V gene sequence: CDR1 SGHRS, CDR2 YFSETQ. CDR3: CASSLAGGGTGYGYTF. DNA for the CDR3: TGCGCCAGCAGCTTGGCCGGTGGAGGTACGGGCTATGGCTACACCTTC.

The chain has TRBV7-3 and TRBJ2-5, with D possibly matching TRBD1 (7 bases). CDR3 length: 15 residues. From germline, CDR1 is SGHTA and CDR2 FQGTGA. V lost 1 base, J lost 4 bases, and 13 bases lay in between. The CDR3 is CASSLSRQGGETQYF. The CDR3 DNA is TGTGCCAGCAGCTTAAGTCGACAGGGAGGAGAGACCCAGTACTTC.

This chain uses TRBV5-6 with TRBJ1-2; D is unresolved. The CDR3 covers 13 residues. Germline CDR1 is SGHDT and CDR2 is YYEEEE. Trimming left V 4 bases short and J 8 bases short, with 15 bases between. CDR3 protein: CASSAGWGLGYTF. DNA of the CDR3: TGTGCCAGCAGCGCCGGGTGGGGTCTCGGCTACACCTTC.

CDR3 sequence (DNA): TGTGCCATCACGACCACCTTTGGGGAGCTGTTTTTT. It encodes CAITTTFGELFF. The rearrangement links TRBV10-3 to TRBJ2-2; D remains unclear. The V and J ends lost 7 bases and 8 bases respectively, with 11 bases between them. Germline V gene lookup returns CDR1 ENHRY and CDR2 SYGVKD. CDR3 length: 12 amino acids.

The gene calls are TRBV27 and TRBJ1-6; no clear D gene. V lost 4 bases and J lost 9, with 16 bases in between. The CDR3 is 15 amino acids. The V gene's germline CDR1 is MNHEY and CDR2 SMNVEV (reference sequence). CDR3 sequence: CASSYGETRGSPLHF. The CDR3 DNA reads TGTGCCAGCAGTTATGGGGAAACCAGAGGTTCACCCCTCCACTTT.

J is TRBJ2-1 and V is TRBV4-1; D not resolved. Germline V gene sequence: CDR1 MGHRA, CDR2 YSYEKL. The CDR3 length is 16 residues. With 1 base removed from V and 10 bases from J, the gap between germline ends came to 20 bases. The chain's CDR3 is CASSQVPDQVFGEQFF. The CDR3 DNA is TGCGCCAGCAGCCAAGTACCGGACCAGGTCTTCGGGGAGCAGTTCTTC.

The rearrangement joins TRBV7-2 to TRBJ2-7; no firm D call. Trimming took off 2 bases at V and 9 bases at J, with 17 bases between the two ends. The CDR3 is 14 residues long. Germline V lookup: CDR1 SGHTA, CDR2 FQGNSA. CDR3 sequence: CASSLSVLYDGQYF. DNA of the CDR3: TGTGCCAGCAGCTTATCGGTCCTCTACGACGGGCAGTACTTC.

The genes are TRBV3-1 (or the pseudogene TRBV3-2) and TRBJ2-6, with D possibly matching TRBD1 (5 bases). In germline, CDR1 is LGHDT, CDR2 YNNKEL (reference sequence). V lost 2 bases to trimming and J lost 0 bases, with 26 bases between them. There are 22 residues in the CDR3. CDR3 protein: CASSQINRYNPKLFSGANVLTF. The CDR3 DNA reads as TGTGCCAGCAGCCAAATCAACAGGTATAACCCAAAGCTCTTCTCTGGGGCCAACGTCCTGACTTTC.

J is TRBJ2-7 and V is TRBV12-5; D is ambiguous. The CDR3 runs 12 residues. Trimming cost V 5 bases and J 0 bases, with 5 bases left between them. CDR1 is LGHNT and CDR2 is FRNRAP in the germline V gene. CDR3 coding DNA: TGTGCTAGTGGTCCAAGCTCCTACGAGCAGTACTTC. Translation gives CASGPSSYEQYF.

This clone showed up just once. This CDR3 reads CASARSGQLSGNTIYF. The CDR3 DNA sequence: TGTGCTAGTGCCCGATCGGGACAGCTCTCTGGAAACACCATATATTTT. V usage is TRBV12-5 and J usage is TRBJ1-3, with 7 bases fitting TRBD1. Germline V gene lookup returns CDR1 LGHNT and CDR2 FRNRAP. With V trimmed by 7 bases and J by 0 bases, 9 bases remained unmatched. This CDR3 is built from 16 residues. The full variable domain, with the rest looked up from reference TRBV12-5 and TRBJ1-3, is DARVTQTPRHKVTEMGQEVTMRCQPILGHNTVFWYRQTMMQGLELLAYFRNRAPLDDSGMPKDRFSAEMPDATLATLKIQPSEPRDSAVYFCASARSGQLSGNTIYFGEGSWLTVV.

The chain joins TRBV19 to TRBJ1-5; D not resolved. CDR3 size: 14 residues. Germline CDR1 reads LNHDA; CDR2 reads SQIVND (reference sequence). The V gene lost 1 base and the J gene lost 4 bases, with 8 bases spanning the gap. The CDR3 spells CASSIGYRNQPQHF. CDR3 nucleotides: TGTGCCAGTAGTATAGGTTATAGAAATCAGCCCCAGCATTTT.

J is TRBJ2-5 and V is TRBV10-3; D unclear. The CDR3 is 14 residues long. Germline V lookup: CDR1 ENHRY, CDR2 SYGVKD. V was trimmed by 2 bases and J by 2 bases, leaving 9 bases between them. The CDR3 DNA is TGTGCCATCAGTGAGAATCCCAGTCAAGAGACCCAGTACTTC. This translates into CAISENPSQETQYF.

This clone was detected only a few times. The V call is TRBV5-1, the J call TRBJ1-1; TRBD1 might be the D (6 bases). There are 14 residues in the CDR3. CDR1 SGHRS and CDR2 YFSETQ come from the germline V gene. V dropped 5 bases and J dropped 0 bases, with 11 bases sitting between them. This CDR3 reads CASRTGLMNTEAFF. DNA of the CDR3: TGCGCCAGCAGAACAGGGCTCATGAACACTGAAGCTTTCTTT.

The chain couples TRBV4-1 to TRBJ1-1; the D is unclear. From germline, CDR1 is MGHRA and CDR2 YSYEKL. V lost 3 bases, J lost 5 bases, and 16 bases lay in between. There are 15 residues in the CDR3. CDR3 bases: TGCGCCAGCAGCCAGGTGGGAACGAAAGATACTGAAGCTTTCTTT. It codes for CASSQVGTKDTEAFF.

The chain links TRBV3-1 (or the pseudogene TRBV3-2) to TRBJ1-6; D is ambiguous. Germline V CDR1 and CDR2: LGHDT, YNNKEL (reference sequence). The length of the CDR3 is 15 residues. V was shortened by 0 bases and J by 6 bases, with 9 bases between the two germline ends. This chain's CDR3 is CASSQDSGINSPLHF. The CDR3 region has the DNA TGTGCCAGCAGCCAAGATTCGGGAATTAATTCACCCCTCCACTTT.

The rearrangement joins TRBV4-3 to TRBJ1-2; TRBD1 matches at 8 bases. CDR3 length equals 15 residues. J gave up 7 bases and V 3 bases, and 10 bases lay outside the gene matches. The V gene's germline CDR1 is LGHNA and CDR2 YSLEER. CDR3 loop: CASSQSTGGLIGYTF. The CDR3 DNA reads as TGCGCCAGCAGCCAGAGCACAGGGGGACTAATTGGCTACACCTTC.

The CDR3: CASSQEGAARDGYTF. CDR3 nucleotides: TGTGCCAGCAGCCAAGAAGGGGCCGCCAGGGATGGCTACACCTTC. V gene TRBV3-1 (or the pseudogene TRBV3-2) combines with J gene TRBJ1-2, with D maybe TRBD1 (5 bases). The CDR3 sequence is 15 residues long. Germline-derived CDR1 and CDR2 are LGHDT and YNNKEL (reference sequence). The ends were cut back, 0 bases at V and 6 bases at J, with 14 bases in the middle.

The chain couples TRBV9 to TRBJ2-7, with D maybe TRBD2 (7 bases). Between the trimmed V and J ends, which lost 4 bases and 2 bases, there was a span of 16 bases. Germline V gene sequence: CDR1 SGDLS, CDR2 YYNGEE. This CDR3 is built from 15 residues. CDR3 sequence reads: CASSLSGGQAYEQYF. The DNA of the CDR3 is TGTGCCAGCAGCCTCTCGGGGGGCCAGGCCTACGAGCAGTACTTC.

This chain joins TRBV6-6 and TRBJ1-2, with D maybe TRBD1 (5 bases). The CDR3 runs to 14 residues. Trimming removed 0 bases from V and 3 bases from J, with 8 bases in between. Germline V gene sequence: CDR1 MNHNY, CDR2 SVGAGI (reference sequence). CDR3 sequence: CASSYSLQDYGYTF. The CDR3 DNA sequence: TGTGCCAGCAGTTACTCGTTACAGGACTATGGCTACACCTTC.

The J gene is TRBJ1-1, the V gene TRBV13; 9 bases are a match to TRBD1. The germline V gene has CDR1 PRHDT and CDR2 FYEKMQ (reference sequence). There are 15 residues in the CDR3. J gave up 1 base and V 5 bases, and 5 bases lay outside the gene matches. The CDR3 DNA is TGTGCCAGCAGCATAATACAGGGGGCGAACACTGAAGCTTTCTTT. Protein product: CASSIIQGANTEAFF. Looking up the rest from reference TRBV13 and TRBJ1-1 gives the full variable domain: AAGVIQSPRHLIKEKRETATLKCYPIPRHDTVYWYQQGPGQDPQFLISFYEKMQSDKGSIPDRFSAQQFSDYHSELNMSSLELGDSALYFCASSIIQGANTEAFFGQGTRLTVV.

The chain combines TRBV29-1 with TRBJ1-4, with D maybe TRBD1 (5 bases). Germline V lookup: CDR1 SQVTM, CDR2 ANQGSEA. V lost 7 bases, J lost 7 bases, and 13 bases lay in between. The CDR3 runs 12 residues. CDR3 sequence reads: CSARGSAEKLFF. CDR3 nucleotides: TGCAGCGCCCGGGGGTCGGCTGAAAAACTGTTTTTT.